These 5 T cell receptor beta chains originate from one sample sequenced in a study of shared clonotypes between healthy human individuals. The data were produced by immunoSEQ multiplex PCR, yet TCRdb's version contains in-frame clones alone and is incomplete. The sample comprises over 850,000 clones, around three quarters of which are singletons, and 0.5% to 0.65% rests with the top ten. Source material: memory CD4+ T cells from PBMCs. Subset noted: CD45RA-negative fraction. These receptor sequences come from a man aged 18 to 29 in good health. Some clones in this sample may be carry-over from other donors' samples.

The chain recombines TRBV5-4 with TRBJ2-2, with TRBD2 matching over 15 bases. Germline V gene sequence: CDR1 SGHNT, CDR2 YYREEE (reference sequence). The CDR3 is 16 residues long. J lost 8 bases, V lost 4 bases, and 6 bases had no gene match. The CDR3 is CASSTGTSGRTGELFF. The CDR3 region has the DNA TGTGCCAGCAGCACCGGGACTAGCGGGAGGACTGGGGAGCTGTTTTTT.

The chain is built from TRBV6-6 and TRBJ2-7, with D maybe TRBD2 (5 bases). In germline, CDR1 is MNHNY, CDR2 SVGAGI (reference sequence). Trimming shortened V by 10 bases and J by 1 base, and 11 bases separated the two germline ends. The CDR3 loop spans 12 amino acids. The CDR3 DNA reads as TGTGCCACCTCGACTACTTCCTACGAGCAGTACTTC. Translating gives CATSTTSYEQYF.

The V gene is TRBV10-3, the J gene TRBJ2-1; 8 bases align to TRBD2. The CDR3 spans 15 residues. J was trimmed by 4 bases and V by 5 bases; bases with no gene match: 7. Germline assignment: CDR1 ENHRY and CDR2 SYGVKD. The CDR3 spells CAISSTSGLYNEQFF. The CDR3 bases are TGTGCCATCAGTTCAACTAGCGGACTATACAATGAGCAGTTCTTC.

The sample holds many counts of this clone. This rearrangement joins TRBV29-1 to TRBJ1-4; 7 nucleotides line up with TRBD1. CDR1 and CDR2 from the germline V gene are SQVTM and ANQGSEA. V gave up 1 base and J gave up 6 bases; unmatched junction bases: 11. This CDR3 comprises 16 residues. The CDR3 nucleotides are TGCAGCGTTGAAGCAGCCGGACAGGCCAACTATGAAAAACTGTTTTTT. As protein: CSVEAAGQANYEKLFF.

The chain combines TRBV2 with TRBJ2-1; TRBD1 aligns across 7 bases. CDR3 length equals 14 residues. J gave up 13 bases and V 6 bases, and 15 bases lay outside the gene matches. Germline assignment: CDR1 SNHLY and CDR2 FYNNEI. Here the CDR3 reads CASRPWTGRGVQFF. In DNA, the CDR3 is TGTGCCAGCAGGCCATGGACAGGACGGGGTGTTCAGTTCTTC.